These 19 T cell receptor beta chains came from one sample sequenced in a study of shared T cell receptors in the human thymus. Generated by immunoSEQ multiplex PCR, the TCRdb table keeps only in-frame clones and is missing some. The table lists about 400,000 clones, 95% of them singletons. The sample was thymocytes. These receptors were taken from a human donor.

V and J are TRBV11-2 and TRBJ1-1, with a possible D match to TRBD1 (6 bases). This CDR3 comprises 16 residues. From germline, CDR1 is SGHAT and CDR2 FQNNGV. V lost 1 base to trimming and J lost 4 bases, with 16 bases between them. The CDR3 sequence is CASSLALRGLATEAFF. CDR3 coding DNA: TGTGCCAGCAGCTTAGCCCTCAGGGGTTTAGCCACTGAAGCTTTCTTT.

Note on this clone: Germline is not matched at one junction end, which may reflect a read error. This sequence joins TRBV6-5 and TRBJ2-5, with 7 nucleotides matching TRBD1. Germline V CDR1 and CDR2: MNHEY, SVGAGI. The CDR3 totals 12 residues. The CDR3 loop reads CASSSLRDRLNF. For the CDR3, the DNA is TGTGCCAGCAGTTCGCTCCGGGACAGATTAAACTTC.

V usage is TRBV4-1 and J usage is TRBJ2-1, with TRBD2 matching over 7 bases. The CDR3 sequence is 19 residues long. Per germline, CDR1 MGHRA and CDR2 YSYEKL. Trimming at V came to 0 bases and at J to 3 bases, leaving 14 bases not matched to a gene. This CDR3 reads CASSQDGPRGSPSYNEQFF. In nucleotides, the CDR3 is TGCGCCAGCAGCCAAGACGGTCCCCGCGGGAGCCCCAGCTACAATGAGCAGTTCTTC.

This chain connects TRBV27 to TRBJ1-2; D is unclear. The CDR3 runs to 12 residues. The V end lost 6 bases, the J end lost 8 bases, and 13 bases lay between the germline ends. In germline, CDR1 is MNHEY, CDR2 SMNVEV (reference sequence). DNA of the CDR3: TGTGCCAGCAGCCCTGAAGGATTCGGCTACACCTTC. Protein: CASSPEGFGYTF.

CDR3 amino acids: CASGGQGVHEQYF. CDR3 in DNA: TGTGCCAGCGGGGGACAGGGGGTCCACGAGCAGTACTTC. The chain uses TRBV2 and TRBJ2-7, with 11 bases lining up with TRBD1. Germline V lookup: CDR1 SNHLY, CDR2 FYNNEI. Losses at the gene ends were 8 bases for V and 5 bases for J; bases not matched to a gene: 5. The CDR3 extends over 13 amino acids.

V is TRBV6-4 and J is TRBJ1-1; TRBD1 agrees at 11 bases. The ends lost 6 bases at V and 11 bases at J; junction bases unmatched: 8. Germline CDR1 is MRHNA and CDR2 is SNTAGT. This CDR3 is 13 amino acids long. The chain's CDR3 is CASSAGTGGWAFF. CDR3 coding DNA: TGTGCCAGCAGCGCCGGGACAGGGGGTTGGGCTTTCTTT.

This chain joins TRBV13 and TRBJ2-5; 15 bases are shared with TRBD2. CDR1 is PRHDT, CDR2 FYEKMQ, per germline (reference sequence). The length of the CDR3 is 18 residues. V shed 5 bases and J 1 base; nucleotides not matched to a gene: 8. CDR3 DNA: TGTGCCAGCAGCCTCGGACTAGCGGGAGGGCGACGCCAAGAGACCCAGTACTTC. Translation gives CASSLGLAGGRRQETQYF.

V is TRBV18 and J is TRBJ2-1, with 14 nucleotides matching TRBD2. Germline CDR1 and CDR2: KGHSH and LQKENI. The CDR3 totals 16 residues. V dropped 3 bases and J dropped 6; count of bases not matched to a gene: 4. The CDR3 nucleotides are TGTGCCAGCTCACCTCCTGGGACTAGCGGGAGCAATGAGCAGTTCTTC. Its protein is CASSPPGTSGSNEQFF.

In this sample, this clone turned up once. This chain connects TRBV7-9 to TRBJ1-5; D unresolved. CDR1 is SEHNR, CDR2 FQNEAQ, per germline (reference sequence). CDR3 length: 12 residues. V was trimmed by 0 bases and J by 11 bases, leaving 8 bases between them. The CDR3 here is CASSLAGQAQHF. The CDR3 nucleotides are TGTGCCAGCAGCTTAGCGGGCCAGGCCCAGCATTTT.

The gene calls are TRBV4-3 and TRBJ2-5, with TRBD2 identical over 11 bases. The J call is in doubt because the DNA end fits TRBJ2-7 better. The CDR3 extends over 17 amino acids. Germline V CDR1 and CDR2: LGHNA, YSLEER. This CDR3 reads CASSQELAGGPYYEQYF. The CDR3 DNA sequence: TGCGCCAGCAGCCAAGAATTAGCGGGAGGGCCCTACTACGAGCAGTACTTC.

The gene calls are TRBV14 and TRBJ2-1; TRBD2 matches 9 bases. With V trimmed by 6 bases and J by 6 bases, 9 bases remained unmatched. The CDR3 totals 15 residues. The germline CDR1 and CDR2 sequences are SGHDN and FVKESK. CDR3 coding DNA: TGTGCCAGCAGTCGTATAGCGGGAGAGGGCAATGAGCAGTTCTTC. Protein product: CASSRIAGEGNEQFF.

V is TRBV14 and J is TRBJ2-7, with D perhaps TRBD1 or TRBD2 (5 bases each). CDR3 size: 16 residues. CDR1 and CDR2 from the germline V gene are SGHDN and FVKESK. V lost 0 bases and J 9 bases, leaving 21 bases between the germline ends. DNA of the CDR3: TGTGCCAGCAGCCAAGATCGGGAAGGGGACGCCACCCGGCAGTACTTC. Translating gives CASSQDREGDATRQYF.

J is TRBJ2-1 and V is TRBV29-1; 10 bases map to TRBD2. The CDR3 loop spans 19 amino acids. Germline CDR1 and CDR2: SQVTM and ANQGSEA. The ends lost 3 bases at V and 6 bases at J; junction bases unmatched: 20. In DNA form, the CDR3 reads TGCAGCGTTGATGTCCTAGCGGGAGTCTTGGTTCACCAAACCAATGAGCAGTTCTTC. It specifies CSVDVLAGVLVHQTNEQFF.

The V and J genes are TRBV7-2 and TRBJ2-1, with 11 positions matching TRBD2. V was pared by 4 bases and J by 6 bases, with 8 bases of the junction left unmatched. The CDR3 loop spans 16 amino acids. Germline assignment: CDR1 SGHTA and CDR2 FQGNSA. CDR3 bases: TGTGCCAGCAGCTCCAATATAGCGGGAGGGCCCAATGAGCAGTTCTTC. This encodes CASSSNIAGGPNEQFF.

V usage is TRBV28 and J usage is TRBJ1-1, with 10 bases aligning to TRBD1. Germline loops: CDR1 MDHEN, CDR2 SYDVKM. CDR3 length: 21 residues. The J segment lost 2 bases and the V segment lost 3 bases, leaving 21 bases of the junction unmatched. This chain's CDR3 is CASSFPTDRGRRGRGNTEAFF. DNA of the CDR3: TGTGCCAGCAGTTTTCCGACCGACAGGGGGCGCCGCGGAAGGGGTAACACTGAAGCTTTCTTT.

V and J are TRBV29-1 and TRBJ2-7, with D possibly TRBD2 on 5 matching bases. Germline values: CDR1 SQVTM, CDR2 ANQGSEA. This CDR3 spans 13 amino acids. The V and J ends lost 2 bases and 2 bases respectively, with 10 bases between them. The CDR3 DNA follows: TGCAGCGTTGAAAGCCCTAGCACCTACGAGCAGTACTTC. Protein sequence: CSVESPSTYEQYF.

A note on this clone: Germline and junction disagree at one end, which may indicate a read error. The chain couples TRBV19 to TRBJ1-1; a weak D match, TRBD1 (6 bases). The CDR3 contains 12 residues. Per germline, CDR1 LNHDA and CDR2 SQIVND (reference sequence). The CDR3 coding sequence is TGTGCCAGTAGTCTAGATACAGGGTACGCTTTCTTT. It yields the protein CASSLDTGYAFF.

V is TRBV15 and J is TRBJ2-7; a weak D match, TRBD2 (6 bases). Germline CDR1 reads LNHNV; CDR2 reads YYDKDF (reference sequence). With 0 bases removed from V and 0 bases from J, the gap between germline ends came to 9 bases. The length of the CDR3 is 15 residues. The CDR3 region has the DNA TGTGCCACCAGCAGAGACTTCGGGGGCTCCTACGAGCAGTACTTC. This codes for CATSRDFGGSYEQYF.

The chain recombines TRBV5-1 with TRBJ2-1; 10 bases match TRBD2. CDR1 and CDR2 (germline): SGHRS, YFSETQ. V gave up 0 bases and J gave up 6 bases; unmatched junction bases: 6. The CDR3 totals 16 residues. The CDR3 here is CASSLVRLAGANEQFF. The CDR3 nucleotides are TGCGCCAGCAGCTTGGTGAGACTAGCGGGTGCCAATGAGCAGTTCTTC.